Listed here are 5 T cell receptor beta chains from one sample, sequenced in a study of blood T cell repertoires in COVID-19. Measured with immunoSEQ multiplex PCR; TCRdb has only the in-frame clones, and not every one. In the table there are 100,000 to 120,000 clones, over 60% of which are singletons. Sequenced material: peripheral blood. The receptors shown here come from a woman at least 80 years old with active or convalescent COVID-19.

V gene TRBV5-4 combines with J gene TRBJ2-2; 8 bases line up with TRBD1. V lost 0 bases and J lost 4; bases outside the gene matches: 8. Per the germline V gene, CDR1 is SGHNT and CDR2 is YYREEE (reference sequence). The CDR3 consists of 17 residues. For the CDR3, the DNA is TGTGCCAGCAGCTTGGCCCATGGCAGGGGGCGCACCGGGGAGCTGTTTTTT. Translation gives CASSLAHGRGRTGELFF.

The CDR3 protein is CASSYSPAGGKNEQFF. In DNA, the CDR3 is TGTGCCAGCAGTTACTCCCCAGCGGGAGGAAAGAATGAGCAGTTCTTC. The V call is TRBV6-5, the J call TRBJ2-1; 9 bases line up with TRBD2. The germline gives CDR1 MNHEY, CDR2 SVGAGI. The CDR3 has 16 residues. Losses at the gene ends were 0 bases for V and 7 bases for J; bases not matched to a gene: 7.

This clone appeared once. This chain links TRBV19 with TRBJ2-5; 16 nucleotides agree with TRBD2. CDR1 is LNHDA and CDR2 is SQIVND in the germline V gene (reference sequence). V was clipped by 3 bases and J by 5 bases; unmatched bases: 6. This CDR3 contains 17 residues. CDR3 sequence reads: CASSMGLAGGPGETQYF. The CDR3 nucleotides are TGTGCCAGTAGTATGGGACTAGCGGGAGGGCCGGGGGAGACCCAGTACTTC.

This clone was observed at least ten times. This chain links TRBV3-1 (or the pseudogene TRBV3-2) with TRBJ2-2, with 7 bases that match TRBD2. V shed 1 base and J 7 bases; nucleotides not matched to a gene: 24. The CDR3 extends over 21 amino acids. The germline V gene has CDR1 LGHDT and CDR2 YNNKEL (reference sequence). CDR3: CASSQASPWGGRFPRSGELFF. The CDR3 DNA is TGTGCCAGCAGCCAAGCCTCTCCTTGGGGCGGGAGATTCCCACGGAGCGGGGAGCTGTTTTTT.

V and J are TRBV2 and TRBJ1-1; TRBD1 matches 7 bases. CDR3 length equals 13 residues. After removal of 7 bases from V and 4 bases from J, the junction contained 6 bases not matched to a gene. Looked up from germline, CDR1 is SNHLY and CDR2 is FYNNEI. The CDR3 nucleotides are TGTGCCAGCACCGCGGACAGGTCCACTGAAGCTTTCTTT. The encoded protein is CASTADRSTEAFF.